These 15 T cell receptor beta chains share one sample of origin, sequenced in a study of blood T cell repertoires in COVID-19. The data were produced by immunoSEQ multiplex PCR, yet TCRdb's version contains in-frame clones alone and is incomplete. The sample lists 140,000 to 150,000 clones, just under 85% occurring once. Source material: peripheral blood. These receptors were collected from a woman between 40 and 50 years old with active or convalescent COVID-19.

This chain links TRBV29-1 with TRBJ2-7, with 9 bases matching TRBD1. Germline V lookup: CDR1 SQVTM, CDR2 ANQGSEA. The V and J ends lost 6 bases and 6 bases, in that order; junction bases with no gene match: 12. The CDR3 runs 14 residues. CDR3: CSVPRDRVFGEQYF. The CDR3 DNA reads as TGCAGCGTCCCCCGGGACAGGGTTTTTGGCGAGCAGTACTTC.

Only a few counts were recorded for this clone. The chain joins TRBV9 to TRBJ2-1; TRBD2 is a possible D gene (7 bases). CDR1 SGDLS and CDR2 YYNGEE come from the germline V gene. This CDR3 comprises 16 residues. Trimming shortened V by 3 bases and J by 7 bases, and 20 bases separated the two germline ends. CDR3 nucleotides: TGTGCCAGCAGCGCTTACCTTTCGGGGGGCCCGAATGAGCAGTTCTTC. Translation: CASSAYLSGGPNEQFF.

This clone turned up a few times. J is TRBJ1-2 and V is TRBV6-5; D gene unclear. The CDR3 loop spans 14 amino acids. Germline values: CDR1 MNHEY, CDR2 SVGAGI. V lost 2 bases and J 8 bases, leaving 15 bases between the germline ends. The DNA of the CDR3 is TGTGCCAGCAGTTACCGAGGGAATCGGGGAGGCTACACCTTC. Residues: CASSYRGNRGGYTF.

The V call is TRBV27, the J call TRBJ2-7, with 8 nucleotides matching TRBD2. Germline assignment: CDR1 MNHEY and CDR2 SMNVEV (reference sequence). V was clipped by 3 bases and J by 4 bases; unmatched bases: 5. The CDR3 covers 14 residues. The CDR3 protein is CASSFEPSGYEQYF. CDR3 in DNA: TGTGCCAGCAGTTTTGAACCTAGCGGGTACGAGCAGTACTTC.

Comment on this clone: A junction boundary mismatches the germline segment, possibly from a read error. The chain uses TRBV3-1 (or the pseudogene TRBV3-2) and TRBJ2-5, with TRBD2 identical over 9 bases. This CDR3 comprises 12 residues. In germline, CDR1 is LGHDT, CDR2 YNNKEL (reference sequence). CDR3 in amino acids: CASSPRAGGSNF. The CDR3 DNA reads TGTGCCAGCAGCCCCCGGGCGGGAGGGTCGAACTTC.

The CDR3 DNA reads as TGTGCCAGCAGTAAAAGAACTTGGAACACTGAAGCTTTCTTT. It specifies CASSKRTWNTEAFF. The gene calls are TRBV6-2 or TRBV6-3 and TRBJ1-1; the D is unclear. The germline V and J ends were trimmed by 5 bases and 1 base, with 11 bases remaining between them. Germline V CDR1 and CDR2: MNHEY, SVGEGT. The CDR3 has 14 residues.

V usage is TRBV6-1 and J usage is TRBJ2-2; 7 bases are shared with TRBD1. V was clipped by 4 bases and J by 1 base; unmatched bases: 6. Germline CDR1 and CDR2: MNHNS and SASEGT. The CDR3 is 16 residues long. CDR3 sequence reads: CASSGPGQRNTGELFF. The DNA for the CDR3 is TGTGCCAGCAGTGGACCGGGACAGAGGAACACCGGGGAGCTGTTTTTT.

This chain links TRBV5-6 with TRBJ1-2; D uncertain. The germline gives CDR1 SGHDT, CDR2 YYEEEE. The V gene lost 8 bases and the J gene lost 0 bases, with 26 bases spanning the gap. The CDR3 is made up of 18 amino acids. CDR3 sequence reads: CARHGRILRTYPNYGYTF. The CDR3 bases are TGTGCCAGACACGGACGGATACTTAGGACTTATCCTAACTATGGCTACACCTTC.

This sequence joins TRBV9 and TRBJ1-4, with TRBD1 matching 7 bases. The J segment lost 4 bases and the V segment lost 3 bases, leaving 6 bases of the junction unmatched. The CDR3 totals 15 residues. Germline-derived CDR1 and CDR2 are SGDLS and YYNGEE. The CDR3 region is CASSGRDSYNEKLFF. The CDR3 nucleotides read TGTGCCAGCAGCGGGCGGGACAGTTATAATGAAAAACTGTTTTTT.

This chain joins TRBV28 and TRBJ2-7; TRBD2 agrees at 8 bases. The CDR3 is made up of 13 amino acids. Germline values: CDR1 MDHEN, CDR2 SYDVKM. The ends lost 6 bases at V and 7 bases at J; junction bases unmatched: 8. The CDR3 sequence is CASRPSGGAEQYF. The CDR3 DNA follows: TGTGCCAGCAGACCAAGCGGGGGTGCGGAGCAGTACTTC.

The chain joins TRBV10-3 to TRBJ2-7; 9 nucleotides match TRBD2. The CDR3 extends over 12 amino acids. CDR1 and CDR2 (germline): ENHRY, SYGVKD. V gave up 8 bases and J gave up 5 bases; unmatched junction bases: 4. CDR3 in amino acids: CAIAGGFDEQYF. As DNA, the CDR3 is TGTGCCATCGCGGGGGGGTTCGACGAGCAGTACTTC.

In this sample, this clone turned up once. The CDR3 sequence is CASSLWAPTGGSTGELFF. CDR3 coding DNA: TGCGCCAGCAGCTTGTGGGCCCCGACAGGGGGCAGCACCGGGGAGCTGTTTTTT. The V call is TRBV5-1, the J call TRBJ2-2, with 10 bases that match TRBD1. This CDR3 has 18 amino acids. Trimming took 1 base from V and 4 from J; bases not matched to a gene: 10. Per germline, CDR1 SGHRS and CDR2 YFSETQ.

The CDR3 region has the DNA TGTGCCAGCAGACACAGGGGCGGGGATAGAGAGACCCAGTACTTC. It translates to CASRHRGGDRETQYF. The chain has TRBV7-9 and TRBJ2-5; tentative D call: TRBD1 (7 bases). V was trimmed by 6 bases and J by 4 bases, leaving 18 bases between them. Germline V gives CDR1 SEHNR, CDR2 FQNEAQ (reference sequence). CDR3 size: 15 residues.

The V gene is TRBV11-3, the J gene TRBJ1-6; 10 bases map to TRBD1. Germline assignment: CDR1 SGHNT and CDR2 YENEEA. The CDR3 is made up of 18 amino acids. V dropped 5 bases and J dropped 4; count of bases not matched to a gene: 11. CDR3 sequence: CASSASGTGVKYNSPLHF. CDR3 nucleotides: TGTGCCAGCAGCGCCTCCGGGACAGGGGTAAAGTATAATTCACCCCTCCACTTT.

The genes are TRBV7-2 and TRBJ2-1; the match to TRBD1 covers 10 bases. Germline lookup yields CDR1 SGHTA and CDR2 FQGNSA. The CDR3 is 18 residues long. The trim removed 0 bases at V and 1 base at J, leaving 6 bases unmatched. The CDR3 coding sequence is TGTGCCAGCAGCTTAGCCGGGACAGGGGTTTTTTCCTACAATGAGCAGTTCTTC. Its protein product is CASSLAGTGVFSYNEQFF.